These 16 T cell receptor beta chains originate from one sample sequenced in a study of shared clonotypes between healthy human individuals. TCRdb's copy holds only in-frame clones and misses some; the assay was immunoSEQ multiplex PCR. The sample yields 950,000 to 1,300,000 clones, about 75% seen once. Sample: memory CD4+ T cells sorted from blood. Regarding subset: CD45RA-negative fraction. The receptors stem from a young man in good health.

V usage is TRBV6-1 and J usage is TRBJ2-7; D ambiguous. CDR3 size: 12 residues. Trimming stripped 7 bases from V and 2 bases from J, with 9 bases between. In germline, CDR1 is MNHNS, CDR2 SASEGT. The CDR3 DNA reads TGTGCCAGCAACCGTGCGGCCTACGAGCAGTACTTC. Its protein is CASNRAAYEQYF.

The J gene is TRBJ1-4, the V gene TRBV4-1; D unresolved. The germline V gene has CDR1 MGHRA and CDR2 YSYEKL. The CDR3 is 17 amino acids. V was shortened by 1 base and J by 3 bases, with 15 bases between the two germline ends. The DNA of the CDR3 is TGCGCCAGCAGCCAAGGCGCGTCTGGTGTTTCTAATGAAAAACTGTTTTTT. Encoded protein: CASSQGASGVSNEKLFF.

In its sample, this clone was seen a few times. At the DNA level, this CDR3 is encoded by other sequences in the same sample as well. The chain has TRBV18 and TRBJ2-7, with D hard to call. The V end was cut by 2 bases, the J end by 0 bases, with 8 bases between. In germline, CDR1 is KGHSH, CDR2 LQKENI. This CDR3 region has 14 residues. CDR3 coding DNA: TGTGCCAGCTCACCAGGCCTTAGCTCCTACGAGCAGTACTTC. Protein: CASSPGLSSYEQYF.

V usage is TRBV7-3 and J usage is TRBJ2-3, with 10 nucleotides matching TRBD1. The length of the CDR3 is 16 residues. With V trimmed by 5 bases and J by 0 bases, 5 bases remained unmatched. CDR1 and CDR2 (germline): SGHTA, FQGTGA. The CDR3 sequence is CASSPGQGGSTDTQYF. The CDR3 nucleotides read TGTGCCAGCAGCCCCGGACAGGGGGGGAGCACAGATACGCAGTATTTT.

CDR3 nucleotide sequence: TGTGCCTGGAGGGAGGACAGGATCGAGACCCAGTACTTC. Amino acids: CAWREDRIETQYF. The chain combines TRBV30 with TRBJ2-5; 7 nucleotides align to TRBD1. CDR1 is GTSNPN and CDR2 is SVGIG in the germline V gene (reference sequence). Germline trimming cut 3 bases from V and 5 bases from J; bases unmatched to any gene: 6. There are 13 residues in the CDR3.

Written as DNA, the CDR3 is TGTGCCAGCTCAACAGGACTAGCGGCCTACAATGAGCAGTTCTTC. Protein product: CASSTGLAAYNEQFF. The V and J genes are TRBV18 and TRBJ2-1; 10 nucleotides line up with TRBD2. The CDR3 loop spans 15 amino acids. The junction had 3 bases not matched to a gene; V was cut back by 5 bases and J by 2 bases. Germline V gene lookup returns CDR1 KGHSH and CDR2 LQKENI.

The chain recombines TRBV30 with TRBJ1-6; the D gene is possibly TRBD1 (6 bases). This CDR3 contains 13 residues. The V end lost 5 bases, the J end lost 9 bases, and 14 bases lay between the germline ends. Germline CDR1 is GTSNPN and CDR2 is SVGIG (reference sequence). CDR3 protein: CAWRARGGSPLHF. CDR3 coding DNA: TGTGCCTGGCGGGCCAGGGGAGGTTCACCCCTCCACTTT.

The V gene is TRBV6-5, the J gene TRBJ1-4; D may be TRBD1 (5 bases). Deletions cut 1 base from V and 6 bases from J, with 12 bases between. Germline V gene lookup returns CDR1 MNHEY and CDR2 SVGAGI. This CDR3 has 15 amino acids. This CDR3 reads CASSYWSGGDEKLFF. For the CDR3, the DNA is TGTGCCAGCAGTTACTGGTCGGGGGGGGATGAAAAACTGTTTTTT.

This chain joins TRBV10-3 and TRBJ1-6, with TRBD1 as a possible D gene (5 bases). The V and J ends lost 3 bases and 7 bases respectively, with 7 bases between them. CDR1 is ENHRY, CDR2 SYGVKD, per germline. This CDR3 has 13 residues. The CDR3: CAISDRDNSPLHF. The CDR3 bases are TGTGCCATCAGTGACAGGGACAATTCACCCCTCCACTTT.

V is TRBV30 and J is TRBJ2-5; possible D gene TRBD2, 6 bases. V lost 8 bases and J lost 7, with 14 bases in between. CDR1 and CDR2 from the germline V gene are GTSNPN and SVGIG (reference sequence). The CDR3 covers 11 residues. As DNA, the CDR3 is TGTGCCAACGGAGGGACCGGGACCCAGTACTTC. This translates into CANGGTGTQYF. The complete variable domain, with remaining parts taken from reference TRBV30 and TRBJ2-5, reads SQTIHQWPATLVQPVGSPLSLECTVEGTSNPNLYWYRQAAGRGLQLLFYSVGIGQISSEVPQNLSASRPQDRQFILSSKKLLLSDSGFYLCANGGTGTQYFGPGTRLLVL.

A note on this clone: In the same sample, other DNA sequences code for this CDR3. The chain employs TRBV18 and TRBJ1-5, with 10 nucleotides matching TRBD1. This CDR3 spans 14 amino acids. V dropped 6 bases and J dropped 5; count of bases not matched to a gene: 4. Germline CDR1 and CDR2: KGHSH and LQKENI. CDR3 amino acids: CASSPGQGDQPQHF. CDR3 in DNA: TGTGCCAGCTCTCCCGGACAGGGGGATCAGCCCCAGCATTTT. Full variable domain (missing parts from reference TRBV18 and TRBJ1-5): NAGVMQNPRHLVRRRGQEARLRCSPMKGHSHVYWYRQLPEEGLKFMVYLQKENIIDESGMPKERFSAEFPKEGPSILRIQQVVRGDSAAYFCASSPGQGDQPQHFGDGTRLSIL.

The chain is built from TRBV6-4 and TRBJ2-4; D uncertain. Trimming shortened V by 4 bases and J by 3 bases, and 25 bases separated the two germline ends. The CDR3 contains 19 residues. From germline, CDR1 is MRHNA and CDR2 SNTAGT. In DNA, the CDR3 is TGTGCCAGCAGTGTGAGGTCCCTCAGGAATCCCACTTACAAAAACATTCAGTACTTC. The encoded protein is CASSVRSLRNPTYKNIQYF.

The chain joins TRBV4-3 to TRBJ1-5; tentative D call: TRBD1 (5 bases). CDR1 and CDR2 from the germline V gene are LGHNA and YSLEER. The CDR3 spans 13 residues. V was shortened by 3 bases and J by 7 bases, with 10 bases between the two germline ends. The CDR3 loop is CASSQEQGQPQHF. CDR3 bases: TGCGCCAGCAGCCAGGAGCAGGGCCAGCCCCAGCATTTT.

The chain employs TRBV5-4 and TRBJ2-1; 8 bases agree with TRBD2. Germline CDR1 reads SGHNT; CDR2 reads YYREEE (reference sequence). The CDR3 runs to 18 residues. J was trimmed by 5 bases and V by 0 bases; bases with no gene match: 13. The DNA for the CDR3 is TGTGCCAGCAGCTTGGCCCGGGACCACCGGGAGGGACACAATGAGCAGTTCTTC. Its protein is CASSLARDHREGHNEQFF.

J is TRBJ1-1 and V is TRBV18; D might be TRBD1 (5 bases). CDR1 is KGHSH and CDR2 is LQKENI in the germline V gene. Trimming took off 6 bases at V and 3 bases at J, with 14 bases between the two ends. This CDR3 spans 14 amino acids. The CDR3 DNA is TGTGCCAGCTCCCGTATCCGGGGGGACACTGAAGCTTTCTTT. Its translation: CASSRIRGDTEAFF.

The chain joins TRBV6-1 to TRBJ1-6; TRBD1 might be the D (5 bases). The CDR3 totals 15 residues. The germline V gene encodes CDR1 MNHNS and CDR2 SASEGT. Trimming shortened V by 2 bases and J by 6 bases, and 11 bases separated the two germline ends. CDR3 coding DNA: TGTGCCAGCAGTGAATTTCAGGGCGGTAATTCACCCCTCCACTTT. This codes for CASSEFQGGNSPLHF.